The entry that follows covers one TCR beta chain sequence. This sample is drawn from a study of blood T cell repertoires in COVID-19. Study summary: The United States, Italy and Spain supplied acute and convalescent COVID-19 samples. PBMCs, B-cell-depleted T cells, or T cells provided the cDNA or gDNA that made up the material.

From germline, CDR1 is SGHRS and CDR2 YFSETQ. The V gene lost 6 bases and the J gene lost 1 base, with 19 bases spanning the gap. The length of the CDR3 is 16 residues. The method was immunoSEQ multiplex PCR; TCRdb's version includes in-frame clones alone and lacks a portion of them. The sample records 170,000 or so clones, about 88% being singletons. All enrollees were about 18 to 90 years old and from roughly 26 US areas. In assigning cohorts, the study relied on participant-reported clinical history. The chain links TRBV5-1 to TRBJ1-1; D is possibly TRBD1 (6 bases). The TCR comes from a woman between 45 and 65 years old who had recovered from COVID-19. The sequenced sample was PBMCs or T cells enriched from blood (not recorded which). The DNA of the CDR3 is TGCGCCAGCACCCTAGACTTAGGACAGCGGAACACTGAAGCTTTCTTT. Translated: CASTLDLGQRNTEAFF.